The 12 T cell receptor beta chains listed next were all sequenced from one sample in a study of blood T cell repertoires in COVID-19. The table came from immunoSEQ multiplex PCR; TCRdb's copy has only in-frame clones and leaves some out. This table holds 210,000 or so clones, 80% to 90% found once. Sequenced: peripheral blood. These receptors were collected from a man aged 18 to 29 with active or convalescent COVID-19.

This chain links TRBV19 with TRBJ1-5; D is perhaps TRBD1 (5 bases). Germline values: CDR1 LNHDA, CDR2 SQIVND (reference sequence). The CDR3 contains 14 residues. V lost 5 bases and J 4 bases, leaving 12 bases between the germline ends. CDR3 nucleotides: TGTGCCAGTAGTGGGTCCGGGGGGAATCAGCCCCAGCATTTT. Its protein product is CASSGSGGNQPQHF.

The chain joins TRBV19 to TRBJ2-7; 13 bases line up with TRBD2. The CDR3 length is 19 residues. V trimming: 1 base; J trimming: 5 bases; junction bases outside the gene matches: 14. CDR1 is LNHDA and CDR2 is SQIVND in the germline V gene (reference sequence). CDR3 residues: CASSIVVGLAGVPYHEQYF. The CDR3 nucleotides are TGTGCCAGTAGTATAGTTGTCGGACTAGCGGGAGTTCCGTATCACGAGCAGTACTTC.

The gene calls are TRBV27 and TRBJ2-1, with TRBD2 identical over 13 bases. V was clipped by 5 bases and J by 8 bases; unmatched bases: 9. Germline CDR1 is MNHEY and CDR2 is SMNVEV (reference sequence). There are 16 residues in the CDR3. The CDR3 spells CASSMRTSGRGYEQFF. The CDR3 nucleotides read TGTGCCAGCAGTATGAGGACTAGCGGGAGAGGCTATGAGCAGTTCTTC.

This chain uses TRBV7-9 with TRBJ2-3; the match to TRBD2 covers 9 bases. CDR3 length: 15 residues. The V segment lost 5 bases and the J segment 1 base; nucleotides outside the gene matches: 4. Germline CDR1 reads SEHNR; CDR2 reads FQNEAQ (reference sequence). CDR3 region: CASSSSGGRTDTQYF. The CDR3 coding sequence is TGTGCCAGCAGCAGTAGCGGGGGACGCACAGATACGCAGTATTTT.

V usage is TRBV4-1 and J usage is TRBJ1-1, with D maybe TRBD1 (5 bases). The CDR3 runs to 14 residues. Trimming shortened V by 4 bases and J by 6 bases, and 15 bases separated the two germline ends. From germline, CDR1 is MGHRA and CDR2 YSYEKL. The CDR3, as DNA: TGCGCCAGCAGCCGCTACGGGGGGGATCCTGAAGCTTTCTTT. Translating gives CASSRYGGDPEAFF.

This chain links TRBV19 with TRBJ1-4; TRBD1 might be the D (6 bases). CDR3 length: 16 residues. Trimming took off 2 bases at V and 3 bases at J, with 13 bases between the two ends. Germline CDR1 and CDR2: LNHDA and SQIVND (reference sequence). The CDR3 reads CASSITGIPANEKLFF. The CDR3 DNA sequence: TGTGCCAGTAGTATAACAGGGATACCGGCTAATGAAAAACTGTTTTTT.

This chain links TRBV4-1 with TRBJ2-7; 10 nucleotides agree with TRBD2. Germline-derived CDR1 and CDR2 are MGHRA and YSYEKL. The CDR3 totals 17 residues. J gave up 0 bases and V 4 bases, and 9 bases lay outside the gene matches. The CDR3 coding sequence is TGCGCCAGCAGCCTCCGGACTAGCGGTTTTAGCTCCTACGAGCAGTACTTC. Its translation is CASSLRTSGFSSYEQYF.

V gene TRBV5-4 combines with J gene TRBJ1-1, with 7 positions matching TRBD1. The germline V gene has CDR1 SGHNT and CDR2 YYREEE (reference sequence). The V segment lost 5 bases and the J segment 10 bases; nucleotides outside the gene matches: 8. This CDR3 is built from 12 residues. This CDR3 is CASRTGNSVAFF. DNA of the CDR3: TGTGCCAGCAGGACAGGGAATTCTGTAGCTTTCTTT.

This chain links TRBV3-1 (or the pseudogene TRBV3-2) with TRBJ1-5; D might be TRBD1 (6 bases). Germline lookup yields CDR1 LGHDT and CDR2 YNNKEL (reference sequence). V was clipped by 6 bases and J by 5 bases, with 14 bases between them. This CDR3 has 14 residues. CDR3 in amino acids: CASRDTGLDQPQHF. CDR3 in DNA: TGTGCCAGCAGGGATACAGGGCTGGATCAGCCCCAGCATTTT.

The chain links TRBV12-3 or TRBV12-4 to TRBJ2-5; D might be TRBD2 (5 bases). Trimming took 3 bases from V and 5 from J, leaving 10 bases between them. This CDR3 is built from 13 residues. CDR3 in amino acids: CASSFFGEETQYF. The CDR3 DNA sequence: TGTGCCAGCAGTTTCTTTGGGGAGGAGACCCAGTACTTC.

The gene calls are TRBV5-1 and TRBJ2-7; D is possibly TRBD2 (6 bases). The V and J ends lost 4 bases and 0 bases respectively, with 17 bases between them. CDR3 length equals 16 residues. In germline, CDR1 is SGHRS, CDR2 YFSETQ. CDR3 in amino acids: CASSLEPSASSYEQYF. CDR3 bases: TGCGCCAGCAGCCTAGAACCTAGCGCAAGCTCCTACGAGCAGTACTTC. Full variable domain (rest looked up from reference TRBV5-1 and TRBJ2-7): KAGVTQTPRYLIKTRGQQVTLSCSPISGHRSVSWYQQTPGQGLQFLFEYFSETQRNKGNFPGRFSGRQFSNSRSEMNVSTLELGDSALYLCASSLEPSASSYEQYFGPGTRLTVT.

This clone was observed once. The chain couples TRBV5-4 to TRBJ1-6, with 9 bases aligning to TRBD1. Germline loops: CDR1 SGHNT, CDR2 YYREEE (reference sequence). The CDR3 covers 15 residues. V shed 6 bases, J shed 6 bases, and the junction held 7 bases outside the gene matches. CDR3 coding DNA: TGTGCCAGCAAAAACTTGGGACAGGGTAATTCACCCCTCCACTTT. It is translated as CASKNLGQGNSPLHF.